This T cell receptor (beta chain) was recorded in a study of blood T cell repertoires in COVID-19. Across the whole study: Nucleic acid was either cDNA or gDNA, and it came from T cells, B-cell-depleted T cells, or PBMCs.

The V end lost 0 bases, the J end lost 4 bases, and 12 bases lay between the germline ends. The CDR3 loop spans 15 amino acids. The germline gives CDR1 LGHDT, CDR2 YNNKEL (reference sequence). Original processing methods: Scientists estimated how many nucleated cells there were by amplifying reference gene primers. Clones were sequenced by immunoSEQ multiplex PCR, and TCRdb holds only the in-frame ones, with some missing. The V and J calls and clone size come from that table; D and trimming were worked out from the DNA. The sample lists some 150,000 clones; 75% to 90% were seen once. The sequence was obtained from a man aged 70 or older with acute or convalescent COVID-19. The chain joins TRBV3-1 (or the pseudogene TRBV3-2) to TRBJ1-2; possible D gene TRBD1, 5 bases. What was sequenced was peripheral blood. The CDR3 coding sequence is TGTGCCAGCAGCCAAGATCCGGACACCTCCTATGGCTACACCTTC. Translating gives CASSQDPDTSYGYTF.